This T cell receptor (beta chain) was identified during a study of cytomegalovirus exposure and HLA in healthy donors. Note on this clone: The antigen is not known.

This cohort consisted of healthy bone marrow donors. PCR was performed using 60 Vbeta and 13 Jbeta primers. Using immunoSEQ multiplex PCR, the repertoire was profiled, and TCRdb retains in-frame clones only, with some absent. The table records about 160,000 clones, 80% to 90% of them present only once. Study-wide results and limits: A few chains tied to CMV proved CMV antigen-specific in vitro. Prior analysis indicated that the majority of TCR beta V segments exhibited productivity approximately 90% or approximately 30% of the time. Sequencing likely caused a cluster of highly shared sequence variants.

V lost 6 bases to trimming and J lost 0 bases, with 24 bases between them. The CDR3 consists of 19 residues. Germline V gene sequence: CDR1 ENHRY, CDR2 SYGVKD. Material: PBMCs. The receptor was derived from a young man in good health and CMV-seropositive. This chain connects TRBV10-3 to TRBJ1-3; D is ambiguous. The CDR3 coding sequence is TGTGCCATCAGCAACACCGGGATGGTCTACGGAAGCTCTGGAAACACCATATATTTT. Its translation: CAISNTGMVYGSSGNTIYF.